Below, 9 T cell receptor beta chains from the same sample are listed, as sequenced in a study of glioma-infiltrating T cells. Using RNA template, CDR3s of TCR alpha and beta were amplified with iRepertoire arm-PCR. One entry per CDR3 protein, called by TCRdb with MiXCR from the multiplex PCR reads. The sample has more than 300,000 distinct CDR3 sequences, around 45% seen once. Sample: glioma tissue, nonneoplastic brain tissue, or PBMCs (not recorded which). These receptor sequences come from a human donor with low-grade glioma or glioblastoma, undergoing nonglioma brain surgery, or in good health (not recorded which).

Points on this clonotype: Relative to the germline gene, one junction end is altered; a read error may explain this. The V gene is TRBV20-1, the J gene TRBJ1-2; TRBD1 matches at 7 bases. Germline CDR1 DFQATT, CDR2 SNEGSKA (reference sequence). The CDR3 is 14 amino acids. The CDR3 bases are TGCAGTGGTACCGACAGGGTAACTAACTATGGCTACACATTC. Amino acids: CSGTDRVTNYGYTF.

The chain employs TRBV2 and TRBJ2-3, with unresolved D. Trimming removed 3 bases at V and 1 base at J, with 8 bases between. CDR1 is SNHLY and CDR2 is FYNNEI in the germline V gene. The CDR3 is 14 residues long. The CDR3 coding sequence is TGTGCCAGCAGTGAGCAAGTGCGCACAGATACGCAGTATTTT. Protein product: CASSEQVRTDTQYF.

The table lists this clonotype with a few counts. The V and J genes are TRBV18 and TRBJ2-7; 7 positions match TRBD1. Germline V gives CDR1 KGHSH, CDR2 LQKENI. There are 15 residues in the CDR3. The V segment lost 3 bases and the J segment 0 bases; nucleotides outside the gene matches: 5. CDR3 protein: CASSPGTAASYEQYF. CDR3 nucleotide sequence: TGTGCCAGCTCACCGGGGACAGCTGCCTCCTACGAGCAGTACTTC. The full variable domain, its missing parts supplied by reference TRBV18 and TRBJ2-7, is NAGVMQNPRHLVRRRGQEARLRCSPMKGHSHVYWYRQLPEEGLKFMVYLQKENIIDESGMPKERFSAEFPKEGPSILRIQQVVRGDSAAYFCASSPGTAASYEQYFGPGTRLTVT.

The V gene is TRBV6-2 or TRBV6-3, the J gene TRBJ2-2; 8 positions agree with TRBD2. Trimming removed 5 bases from V and 5 bases from J; junction bases left unmatched: 19. Germline V gene data show CDR1 as MNHEY and CDR2 as SVGEGT. CDR3 size: 19 residues. The CDR3 region has the DNA TGTGCCAGCAGTGACGGAACGGGAGGGCCCGAGAAGAAGACCGGGGAGCTGTTTTTT. Amino acids: CASSDGTGGPEKKTGELFF.

The V gene is TRBV12-3 or TRBV12-4, the J gene TRBJ1-1; D unresolved. The CDR3 is made up of 11 amino acids. The V gene lost 6 bases and the J gene lost 8 bases, with 10 bases spanning the gap. The CDR3 reads CASSPRQEAFF. DNA for the CDR3: TGTGCCAGCAGCCCCCGTCAAGAAGCTTTCTTT.

The chain carries TRBV6-2 or TRBV6-3 and TRBJ2-5; TRBD2 aligns across 13 bases. This CDR3 spans 17 amino acids. The V gene's germline CDR1 is MNHEY and CDR2 SVGEGT. V lost 7 bases and J lost 2; bases outside the gene matches: 10. CDR3 residues: CASIPRLAGGGQETQYF. For the CDR3, the DNA is TGTGCCAGCATTCCCCGACTAGCGGGAGGTGGGCAAGAGACCCAGTACTTC.

Many counts were recorded for this clonotype. This sequence joins TRBV6-2 or TRBV6-3 and TRBJ1-3; 9 nucleotides match TRBD1. After removal of 6 bases from V and 8 bases from J, the junction contained 5 bases not matched to a gene. Germline CDR1 and CDR2: MNHEY and SVGEGT. This CDR3 contains 13 residues. CDR3 residues: CASRPGQGHTIYF. CDR3 sequence (DNA): TGTGCCAGCAGACCGGGACAGGGACACACCATATATTTT.

Written as DNA, the CDR3 is TGTGCCAGCAGTTTAGCTGGGGGACTAGCGGGAGTATGGGCCAGCGGGGAGCTGTTTTTT. Protein: CASSLAGGLAGVWASGELFF. V is TRBV12-3 or TRBV12-4 and J is TRBJ2-2, with 14 positions matching TRBD2. The CDR3 sequence is 20 residues long. The V segment lost 0 bases and the J segment 7 bases; nucleotides outside the gene matches: 13.

The CDR3 DNA reads TGCAGCGTTGTGCCCCCAGATACGCAGTATTTT. Its translation: CSVVPPDTQYF. V and J are TRBV29-1 and TRBJ2-3; D uncertain. CDR1 is SQVTM, CDR2 ANQGSEA, per germline. This CDR3 comprises 11 residues. V was trimmed by 4 bases and J by 4 bases, leaving 6 bases between them.